This TCR beta chain appears in the sequencing data of a study of early T cells in non-severe SARS-CoV-2 infection. Study overall: Chains were not paired, and sequencing was done on bulk RNA from unsorted whole blood.

The CDR3 is 12 amino acids. Germline CDR1 SEHNR, CDR2 FQNEAQ (reference sequence). V lost 8 bases, J lost 0 bases, and 7 bases lay in between. Whole-study results and caveats: There was a bias toward anti-spike CD8 responses in VDJdb matching, which missed private and CD4 specificities.

This clonotype appeared a few times. What it recognizes is unknown. Individually, cDNA molecules had unique molecular identifiers attached to them. TCRdb reanalysed the 5' RACE reads using MiXCR and keeps one entry per CDR3 protein. The sample contains some 59,000 distinct CDR3 sequences, about 10% of which appear only once. This chain joins TRBV7-9 and TRBJ2-5; perhaps TRBD1 as D (6 bases). The material sequenced was whole blood. The clonotype was recovered from an adult who was a healthcare worker with PCR-confirmed SARS-CoV-2 infection or an uninfected control (not recorded which). CDR3 residues: CASGQYQETQYF. The CDR3 region has the DNA TGTGCCAGCGGACAGTACCAAGAGACCCAGTACTTC.